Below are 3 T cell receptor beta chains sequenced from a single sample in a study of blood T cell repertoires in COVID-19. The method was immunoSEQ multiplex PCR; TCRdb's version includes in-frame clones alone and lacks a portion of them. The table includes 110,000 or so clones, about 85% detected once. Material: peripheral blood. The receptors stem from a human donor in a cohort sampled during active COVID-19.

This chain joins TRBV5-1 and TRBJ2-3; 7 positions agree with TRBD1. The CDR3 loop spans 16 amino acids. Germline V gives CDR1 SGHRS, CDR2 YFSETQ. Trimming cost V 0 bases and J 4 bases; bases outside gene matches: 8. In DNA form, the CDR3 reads TGCGCCAGCAGCTTGGGACAGGGTACAGGTGCAGATACGCAGTATTTT. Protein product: CASSLGQGTGADTQYF.

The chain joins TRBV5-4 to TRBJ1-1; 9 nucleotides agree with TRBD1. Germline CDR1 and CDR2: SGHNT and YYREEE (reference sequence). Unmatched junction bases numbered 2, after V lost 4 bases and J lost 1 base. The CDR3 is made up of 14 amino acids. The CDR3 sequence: CASSAQGANTEAFF. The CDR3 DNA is TGTGCCAGCAGCGCACAGGGGGCGAACACTGAAGCTTTCTTT.

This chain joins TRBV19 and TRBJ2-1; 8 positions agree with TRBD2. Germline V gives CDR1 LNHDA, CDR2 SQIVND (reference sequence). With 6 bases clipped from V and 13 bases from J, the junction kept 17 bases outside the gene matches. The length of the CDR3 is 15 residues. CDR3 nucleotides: TGTGCCAGTAGCGACCGGACTAGTCCGGGAGGGAGACAGTTCTTC. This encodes CASSDRTSPGGRQFF.